This T cell receptor (beta chain) was captured by sequencing in a study of T cell repertoires in cytomegalovirus infection. The CDR3 is 19 amino acids. CDR1 MNHNS and CDR2 SASEGT come from the germline V gene. This clonotype was observed once. As yet, its antigen is unknown. A much larger clone lies a single base off, so this may be a read error. TCRdb itself ran the reads through MiXCR, one entry per CDR3 protein. This table has about 900,000 distinct CDR3 sequences, around 32% appearing once. Sequenced material: cultured CD8+ T cells from PBMCs, taken from culture after CMV antigen stimulation. This sequence was found in a human donor in good health (CMV status not recorded). Some clones in this sample may be carry-over from other donors' samples. The chain combines TRBV6-1 with TRBJ2-1; 8 positions match TRBD2. The DNA for the CDR3 is TGTGCCAACAGTGAAAGGGGCCCAATGAGGACTAGCAGTTACAATGAGCAGTTCTTC. Amino acid sequence: CANSERGPMRTSSYNEQFF.